Sequencing of this T cell receptor (beta chain) was carried out in a study of shared clonotypes between healthy human individuals. Study-level points and caveats: Compared with memory subsets, naive subsets generally had larger estimated richness. Approximately 5.4% of naive CD4 clonotypes were common to a handful of donors.

With 6 bases removed from V and 0 bases from J, the gap between germline ends came to 9 bases. Germline lookup yields CDR1 MNHEY and CDR2 SMNVEV (reference sequence). CDR3 length: 13 amino acids. The donors, healthy adults who were HIV-negative, had experienced no recent acute infections or vaccinations. Partitioning of CD4+ cells yielded a CD45RA+ naive subset and a CD45RA-negative memory subset. In regard to this clone: As yet, its antigen is unknown.

The data were produced by immunoSEQ multiplex PCR, yet TCRdb's version contains in-frame clones alone and is incomplete. The top ten hold about 10% of the sample, which has about 190,000 clones, around 63% seen once. Sequencing input: memory CD4+ T cells sorted from blood. Regarding subset: CD45RA-negative fraction. The sequence was collected from a man aged 25-40 years in good health. The rearrangement links TRBV27 to TRBJ2-7, with D perhaps TRBD1 (5 bases). This chain's CDR3 is CASSPGNSYEQYF. CDR3 sequence (DNA): TGTGCCAGCAGCCCAGGGAACTCCTACGAGCAGTACTTC.